These 14 T cell receptor beta chains originate from one sample sequenced in a study of cytotoxic CD8 clonotypes in ibrutinib-treated CLL. Clones were sequenced by immunoSEQ multiplex PCR, and TCRdb holds only the in-frame ones, with some missing. The sample holds roughly 160,000 clones, 70% to 85% seen once. The source was PBMCs, collected after 12 months of ibrutinib treatment. The receptors come from a human donor with chronic lymphocytic leukemia.

The DNA of the CDR3 is TGTGCCAGCAATTGGGCTGGCTACACCTTC. Residues: CASNWAGYTF. The rearrangement joins TRBV2 to TRBJ1-2, with unresolved D. CDR3 length: 10 amino acids. Germline CDR1 SNHLY, CDR2 FYNNEI. Trimming cost V 7 bases and J 7 bases, with 7 bases left between them. Supplemented by reference TRBV2 and TRBJ1-2, the full variable domain reads EPEVTQTPSHQVTQMGQEVILRCVPISNHLYFYWYRQILGQKVEFLVSFYNNEISEKSEIFDDQFSVERPDGSNFTLKIRSTKLEDSAMYFCASNWAGYTFGSGTRLTVV.

This chain connects TRBV19 to TRBJ2-5; 11 nucleotides match TRBD2. Germline V gene data show CDR1 as LNHDA and CDR2 as SQIVND (reference sequence). The CDR3 loop spans 16 amino acids. The V and J ends lost 3 bases and 5 bases, in that order; junction bases with no gene match: 8. CDR3: CASSIGASGRFETQYF. As DNA, the CDR3 is TGTGCCAGTAGTATCGGTGCTAGCGGGAGGTTTGAGACCCAGTACTTC.

The V gene is TRBV10-2, the J gene TRBJ1-2; TRBD1 is a possible D gene (6 bases). Germline lookup yields CDR1 WSHSY and CDR2 SAAADI. V was cut by 0 bases and J by 3 bases, with 32 bases left in between. The CDR3 sequence is 22 residues long. The CDR3 DNA sequence: TGCGCCAGCAGTGAGTCGACTCGGGGTGCCGCATTCAGTCATCAGGGGCACTATGGCTACACCTTC. Translating it yields CASSESTRGAAFSHQGHYGYTF.

This clone has ten or more counts. Other DNA sequences in this sample translate to the same CDR3. The V and J genes are TRBV7-9 and TRBJ1-4; tentatively, D is TRBD1 (6 bases). From germline, CDR1 is SEHNR and CDR2 FQNEAQ (reference sequence). The germline V and J ends were trimmed by 3 bases and 5 bases, with 10 bases remaining between them. CDR3 length: 14 amino acids. The CDR3 DNA sequence: TGTGCCAGCAGCTTCCTACAGGGAAATGAAAAACTGTTTTTT. Protein sequence: CASSFLQGNEKLFF.

Comment on this clone: The same CDR3 arises from other DNA sequences in this sample as well. The rearrangement joins TRBV6-5 to TRBJ2-7, with 11 bases that match TRBD1. The germline gives CDR1 MNHEY, CDR2 SVGAGI. V was pared by 0 bases and J by 3 bases, with 1 base of the junction left unmatched. There are 15 residues in the CDR3. CDR3 in DNA: TGTGCCAGCAGTTACTCTGGGACAGGGGGCTACGAGCAGTACTTC. Translation gives CASSYSGTGGYEQYF.

V is TRBV5-1 and J is TRBJ2-2; D ambiguous. The CDR3 is 13 amino acids. Trimming removed 5 bases at V and 1 base at J, with 6 bases between. The germline CDR1 and CDR2 sequences are SGHRS and YFSETQ. The CDR3, as DNA: TGCGCCAGCAGGGACGAGAACACCGGGGAGCTGTTTTTT. Amino acid sequence: CASRDENTGELFF.

The gene calls are TRBV4-2 and TRBJ1-2; possibly TRBD1 for D (5 bases). The CDR3 sequence is 15 residues long. V was trimmed by 0 bases and J by 8 bases, leaving 16 bases between them. Germline V gives CDR1 LGHNA, CDR2 YNFKEQ. CDR3 sequence reads: CASSQDPGGEGGYTF. Here the CDR3 DNA reads TGTGCCAGCAGCCAAGATCCGGGGGGAGAAGGAGGCTACACCTTC.

CDR3 bases: TGTGCCAGCAGCTTAGACAGGGGAACTGAAGCTTTCTTT. Translated: CASSLDRGTEAFF. The genes are TRBV7-3 and TRBJ1-1, with 8 bases identical to TRBD1. CDR1 and CDR2 (germline): SGHTA, FQGTGA. J was trimmed by 5 bases and V by 2 bases; bases with no gene match: 1. The CDR3 spans 13 residues.

DNA of the CDR3: TGTGCCAGCACCTTACTGCCACTTACTTTAACCTACGAGCAGTACTTC. It is translated as CASTLLPLTLTYEQYF. The rearrangement joins TRBV2 to TRBJ2-7; D not resolved. CDR3 length: 16 residues. The germline CDR1 and CDR2 sequences are SNHLY and FYNNEI. V lost 7 bases, J lost 2 bases, and 21 bases lay in between.

The chain recombines TRBV7-3 with TRBJ2-7; 8 bases line up with TRBD1. The germline V gene encodes CDR1 SGHTA and CDR2 FQGTGA. Losses at the gene ends were 4 bases for V and 3 bases for J; bases not matched to a gene: 8. The CDR3 runs to 15 residues. The DNA of the CDR3 is TGTGCCAGCAGCTCCTCGACAGGGGCACGCTACGAGCAGTACTTC. Protein product: CASSSSTGARYEQYF.

The CDR3 is CSVDLTGANVLTF. The CDR3 DNA follows: TGCAGCGTTGACCTTACTGGGGCCAACGTCCTGACTTTC. The J gene is TRBJ2-6, the V gene TRBV29-1; D unresolved. The CDR3 sequence is 13 residues long. Germline CDR1 SQVTM, CDR2 ANQGSEA. V lost 3 bases to trimming and J lost 2 bases, with 5 bases between them.

The chain combines TRBV19 with TRBJ2-5; D might be TRBD1 or TRBD2, each matching 6 bases. Between the trimmed V and J ends, which lost 10 bases and 5 bases, there was a span of 17 bases. Germline V gives CDR1 LNHDA, CDR2 SQIVND (reference sequence). The CDR3 covers 13 residues. The CDR3 DNA follows: TGTGCCACCTCGGGGGCGTTCCAGGAGACCCAGTACTTC. As protein: CATSGAFQETQYF.

The rearrangement uses TRBV7-6 and TRBJ2-5; 11 bases match TRBD2. V lost 3 bases and J lost 2; bases outside the gene matches: 8. The CDR3 runs 17 residues. CDR1 is SGHVS, CDR2 FNYEAQ, per germline. The CDR3 DNA reads as TGTGCCAGCAGCTTGATAGTGTTAGCGGGGGGGCAAGAGACCCAGTACTTC. This sequence encodes CASSLIVLAGGQETQYF. Using reference TRBV7-6 and TRBJ2-5 for the parts outside the CDR3, the full variable domain is GAGVSQSPRYKVTKRGQDVALRCDPISGHVSLYWYRQALGQGPEFLTYFNYEAQQDKSGLPNDRFSAERPEGSISTLTIQRTEQRDSAMYRCASSLIVLAGGQETQYFGPGTRLLVL.

This chain connects TRBV4-1 to TRBJ2-5, with D tentatively TRBD1 or TRBD2 (6 bases each). This CDR3 region has 16 residues. Germline V lookup: CDR1 MGHRA, CDR2 YSYEKL. V was shortened by 1 base and J by 2 bases, with 14 bases between the two germline ends. The CDR3 sequence: CASSQVGGGHQETQYF. The CDR3, as DNA: TGCGCCAGCAGCCAAGTAGGAGGGGGACATCAAGAGACCCAGTACTTC.